This T cell receptor (beta chain) was sequenced in a study of siplizumab effects on memory and regulatory T cells. General study findings and limits: Memory cells seemed less diverse than naive T cells, which seemed major alloresponse contributors.

TCRdb's copy holds only in-frame clones and misses some; the assay was immunoSEQ multiplex PCR. The repertoire holds 90,000 to 150,000 clones, with about 93% as singletons. Germline CDR1 reads GTSNPN; CDR2 reads SVGIG (reference sequence). The CDR3 length is 15 residues. V lost 0 bases, J lost 0 bases, and 3 bases stayed unmatched. About this clone: The antigen is unknown.

Sequenced material: non-Treg CD4+ T cells sorted from blood. V usage is TRBV30 and J usage is TRBJ2-3; 7 bases line up with TRBD1. The clonotype comes from a human donor in good health. CDR3 region: CAWSVGQASTDTQYF. CDR3 DNA: TGTGCCTGGAGTGTTGGACAGGCTAGCACAGATACGCAGTATTTT.